Presented here are 18 T cell receptor beta chains from one specimen sequenced in a study of cytomegalovirus exposure and HLA in healthy donors. Researchers ran the PCR with 60 Vbeta and 13 Jbeta primers. Profiled with immunoSEQ multiplex PCR; TCRdb holds only in-frame clones, not every one. This sample carries fewer than 250,000 clones, about 82% of them seen once, and the ten largest clones take roughly 3.1%. The specimen sequenced was PBMCs. These receptors were collected from a man between 25 and 39 years old in good health and CMV-seronegative.

The chain's CDR3 is CASSKRQGPYEQYF. For the CDR3, the DNA is TGTGCCAGCAGCAAACGACAGGGTCCCTACGAGCAGTACTTC. The J gene is TRBJ2-7, the V gene TRBV21-1; no DNA check was done on the table's D call, TRBD1. TRBV21-1 is a pseudogene locus. The CDR3 is 14 residues long.

The gene calls are TRBV5-1 and TRBJ1-1; no definite D call. The CDR3 contains 14 residues. Germline assignment: CDR1 SGHRS and CDR2 YFSETQ. Trimming took off 0 bases at V and 1 base at J, with 7 bases between the two ends. CDR3 sequence reads: CASSLVPSNTEAFF. The CDR3 nucleotides read TGCGCCAGCAGCTTGGTTCCCTCGAACACTGAAGCTTTCTTT.

The chain has TRBV28 and TRBJ2-7, with TRBD2 as a possible D gene (6 bases). This CDR3 spans 16 amino acids. The germline V gene has CDR1 MDHEN and CDR2 SYDVKM. V was shortened by 2 bases and J by 4 bases, with 18 bases between the two germline ends. In DNA form, the CDR3 reads TGTGCCAGCAGTTTAATTTCGGCGGGGCAATTATACGAGCAGTACTTC. This translates into CASSLISAGQLYEQYF.

On this clone: The junction does not match germline at one end; this may be a read error. This rearrangement joins TRBV27 to TRBJ2-6, with 11 bases fitting TRBD1. The CDR3 has 19 residues. CDR1 and CDR2 from the germline V gene are MNHEY and SMNVEV (reference sequence). The CDR3 nucleotides read TGTGCCAGCAGTCAACCGGGACAGGGGGATATCTCTGGGGCCAGCGTCCTGACTTTC. Protein product: CASSQPGQGDISGASVLTF.

The J gene is TRBJ2-5, the V gene TRBV18; D is unclear. The germline gives CDR1 KGHSH, CDR2 LQKENI. The CDR3 is 16 amino acids. Trimming pared 3 bases from V and 5 bases from J, leaving 19 bases between. CDR3 sequence: CASSPSRVASRETQYF. In DNA form, the CDR3 reads TGTGCCAGCTCACCCTCCCGGGTGGCGTCGCGGGAGACCCAGTACTTC.

The chain carries TRBV28 and TRBJ1-2; 7 positions match TRBD1. The germline gives CDR1 MDHEN, CDR2 SYDVKM. V was clipped by 7 bases and J by 5 bases; unmatched bases: 10. This CDR3 is built from 14 residues. CDR3 bases: TGTGCCAGCACCCCGACAGGGACGGGTTATGGCTACACCTTC. It is translated as CASTPTGTGYGYTF.

The genes are TRBV2 and TRBJ1-1; D is possibly TRBD1 (6 bases). V was trimmed by 6 bases and J by 1 base, leaving 12 bases between them. The length of the CDR3 is 14 residues. The germline gives CDR1 SNHLY, CDR2 FYNNEI. The CDR3 reads CASRQLQGNTEAFF. Written as DNA, the CDR3 is TGTGCCAGCAGACAACTACAGGGGAACACTGAAGCTTTCTTT. The variable domain in full, completed from reference TRBV2 and TRBJ1-1, reads EPEVTQTPSHQVTQMGQEVILRCVPISNHLYFYWYRQILGQKVEFLVSFYNNEISEKSEIFDDQFSVERPDGSNFTLKIRSTKLEDSAMYFCASRQLQGNTEAFFGQGTRLTVV.

There are a few counts of this clone. The rearrangement joins TRBV5-8 to TRBJ2-7; 8 bases are shared with TRBD1. CDR3 length: 16 residues. Germline V gene data show CDR1 as SGHTS and CDR2 as YDEGEE. V lost 2 bases to trimming and J lost 3 bases; unmatched junction nucleotides: 10. The CDR3 region is CASSFVPGQDYYEQYF. CDR3 DNA: TGTGCCAGCAGCTTCGTCCCGGGACAGGACTACTACGAGCAGTACTTC.

The chain couples TRBV28 to TRBJ1-6; D remains unclear. This CDR3 is 14 amino acids long. Trimming left V 6 bases short and J 7 bases short, with 13 bases between. Germline loops: CDR1 MDHEN, CDR2 SYDVKM. This CDR3 is CASSSRMFNSPLHF. In nucleotides, the CDR3 is TGTGCCAGCAGCTCTAGGATGTTCAATTCACCCCTCCACTTT. The variable domain in full, completed from reference TRBV28 and TRBJ1-6, reads DVKVTQSSRYLVKRTGEKVFLECVQDMDHENMFWYRQDPGLGLRLIYFSYDVKMKEKGDIPEGYSVSREKKERFSLILESASTNQTSMYLCASSSRMFNSPLHFGNGTRLTVT.

This clone was found once. J is TRBJ1-1 and V is TRBV18, with unresolved D. V lost 0 bases and J 6 bases, leaving 11 bases between the germline ends. This CDR3 region has 14 residues. The germline CDR1 and CDR2 sequences are KGHSH and LQKENI. Here the CDR3 reads CASSPPSQIAEAFF. The CDR3 nucleotides read TGTGCCAGCTCACCACCGTCCCAGATCGCTGAAGCTTTCTTT.

The chain has TRBV5-1 and TRBJ2-3; 9 bases map to TRBD2. The CDR3 has 17 amino acids. The V gene end was trimmed by 4 bases and the J gene end by 8 bases; junction bases not matched to a gene: 17. Germline-derived CDR1 and CDR2 are SGHRS and YFSETQ. The CDR3 region is CASSALLGAGGSSTQYF. The CDR3 nucleotides are TGCGCCAGCAGCGCCCTCCTGGGAGCGGGGGGCTCTTCTACGCAGTATTTT.

The V call is TRBV11-2, the J call TRBJ1-1; TRBD1 matches 7 bases. The germline V gene encodes CDR1 SGHAT and CDR2 FQNNGV. The CDR3 contains 14 residues. Trimming removed 4 bases from V and 1 base from J; junction bases left unmatched: 3. The CDR3 bases are TGTGCCAGCAGCTGGGGACAGCCGAACACTGAAGCTTTCTTT. Residues: CASSWGQPNTEAFF.

As for this clone: Sequence at one end of the junction differs from germline and may be a read error. The chain has TRBV10-2 and TRBJ1-1; the D is unclear. The CDR3 consists of 14 residues. Per germline, CDR1 WSHSY and CDR2 SAAADI. This CDR3 is CASREGSGNAEAFF. CDR3 sequence (DNA): TGCGCCAGCCGGGAAGGATCGGGGAACGCTGAAGCTTTCTTT.

The chain couples TRBV5-1 to TRBJ1-1; the D gene is possibly TRBD1 (6 bases). The ends were cut back, 4 bases at V and 1 base at J, with 11 bases in the middle. The CDR3 totals 14 residues. Germline V gene lookup returns CDR1 SGHRS and CDR2 YFSETQ. In DNA form, the CDR3 reads TGCGCCAGCAGCGAAATCAGGGGGAACACTGAAGCTTTCTTT. This sequence encodes CASSEIRGNTEAFF.

The V call is TRBV7-8, the J call TRBJ1-3; 7 nucleotides line up with TRBD1. The V gene end was trimmed by 4 bases and the J gene end by 4 bases; junction bases not matched to a gene: 7. Per the germline V gene, CDR1 is SGHVS and CDR2 is FQNEAQ. The CDR3 contains 15 residues. The CDR3 DNA reads as TGTGCCAGCAGCTCCTACAGGGGTTCGGGAAACACCATATATTTT. Its protein is CASSSYRGSGNTIYF.

The CDR3: CASSTAGETQYF. In DNA form, the CDR3 reads TGTGCCAGCTCAACGGCAGGGGAGACCCAGTACTTC. The V call is TRBV18, the J call TRBJ2-5; a possible D gene is TRBD1 (5 bases). Germline CDR1 and CDR2: KGHSH and LQKENI. The CDR3 contains 12 residues. V dropped 5 bases and J dropped 5 bases, with 9 bases sitting between them.

The CDR3: CASSDRVWYGYTF. For the CDR3, the DNA is TGTGCCAGCAGTGACAGGGTTTGGTATGGCTACACCTTC. The chain employs TRBV6-6 and TRBJ1-2; 7 bases agree with TRBD1. Germline CDR1 and CDR2: MNHNY and SVGAGI (reference sequence). Unmatched junction bases numbered 5, after V lost 5 bases and J lost 5 bases. The CDR3 is 13 residues long.

The rearrangement uses TRBV5-1 and TRBJ2-3; D may be TRBD2 (5 bases). The germline CDR1 and CDR2 sequences are SGHRS and YFSETQ. The CDR3 loop spans 15 amino acids. V shed 0 bases and J shed 3 bases, with 11 bases lying between them. CDR3 coding DNA: TGCGCCAGCAGCTTGGCCATCAGCGGAACAGATACGCAGTATTTT. Translation: CASSLAISGTDTQYF.